This T cell receptor (beta chain) emerged from a study of OX40 agonist ivuxolimab in advanced cancers. Turning to the study itself: As their treatment, patients were administered ivuxolimab, an agonistic anti-OX40 (CD134) antibody.

The length of the CDR3 is 15 residues. In germline, CDR1 is LNHNV, CDR2 YYDKDF (reference sequence). Unmatched junction bases numbered 4, after V lost 5 bases and J lost 0 bases. Study conclusions and caveats: CD4+ and CD8+ blood T cells expanded clonally by week 6 at 0.1 to 3.0 mg/kg.

Clones were read by immunoSEQ multiplex PCR, and TCRdb kept only the in-frame ones, dropping some. In the table there are 60,000 to 80,000 clones, roughly 84% of which are singletons. In regard to this clone: Antigen unknown.

The sequence was collected from an adult with an advanced solid tumor such as melanoma, head and neck, liver or kidney cancer. The chain combines TRBV15 with TRBJ2-3; 8 bases are a match to TRBD2. The sample in question was CD4+ or CD8+ T cells sorted from blood, obtained in a trial of the OX40 agonist ivuxolimab. CDR3 protein: CATSGSSGSTDTQYF. The CDR3 DNA follows: TGTGCCACCAGCGGATCTAGCGGGAGCACAGATACGCAGTATTTT.